A selection of T cell receptor beta chains follows, all from one sample in a study of control samples from healthy donors and cancer patients. Some clones are missing from TCRdb's copy, which holds only in-frame ones; the method was immunoSEQ multiplex PCR. The data show 70,000 to 90,000 clones, approximately 94% seen once. Sequences were obtained from blood. The receptors derive from a woman between 40 and 50 years old in good health. The CDR3 runs from the conserved cysteine through the conserved F or W. A D gene is named only where the DNA matches it firmly. Where a row states a size, it is once, few, many or the class of an expanded clone; other rows omit it.

TRBJ1-6	TRBD1	TRBV5-3	.	CARSLGTGEDSPLHF
TRBJ2-2	.	TRBV6-5	.	CANYKIRAVTGELFF
TRBJ2-7	TRBD2	TRBV6-5	.	CASSSTRLAGVFEQYF
TRBJ2-5	TRBD1	TRBV28	.	CASTRGLRQTQYF
TRBJ1-1	.	TRBV2	.	CASSWGRGDSEAFF
TRBJ1-4	TRBD1	TRBV9	.	CASSVTGGFANEKLFF
TRBJ2-3	.	TRBV6-6	.	CASSYEEPTQYF
TRBJ1-3	.	TRBV7-9	.	CASIPSQGAGNTIYF
TRBJ1-2	TRBD1	TRBV28	once	CASRGTGLGYTF
TRBJ2-7	TRBD1	TRBV5-1	.	CASSPDRGTSSYEQYF
TRBJ2-7	TRBD1	TRBV4-1	.	CASSQVRGLIYEQYF
TRBJ2-1	.	TRBV5-1	.	CASSLVAVRSYNEQFF
TRBJ2-3	TRBD2	TRBV7-9	.	CASRNKSLAGFGTDTQYF